This record concerns one T cell receptor (beta chain) sequence. This clonotype was observed a handful of times. Which antigen it targets is not known. No much larger clone exists at a distance of one base, and base qualities are not known. These data originate in a study of response to subunit inactivated influenza vaccine (dated by TCRdb to 2017 to 2018). General notes on the study: Deep quantitative profiling of the T cell receptor repertoire was used in the study to follow responses to a trivalent subunit inactivated influenza vaccine.

Findings and caveats that apply to the study as a whole: The authors proposed that each seasonal influenza vaccination may bring in only a limited number of new T cells.

Receptor amplification or capture employed RT-PCR. TCRdb shows the sequencer as Illumina HiSeq 2500. TCRdb itself trimmed the public reads at Q25 with fastp, ran MiXCR and retained productive beta chains. Rows are unified per CDR3 protein, each entry keeping the most common DNA and genes. The sample table records 600,000 to 850,000 distinct CDR3 sequences; roughly 15% of these occur just once. Less than 8.5% of the sample belongs to the ten largest clones. The sample was PBMCs from blood, taken less than 15 days before vaccination. The TCR sequence derives from a man aged 45 to 65 who received an inactivated influenza vaccine. Donor details come from another sample of the same person, matched by shared clones.

CDR3 loop: CASSQVRGYTGELFF. The DNA sequence is as follows: TGCGCCAGCAGCCAAGTCAGGGGTTACACCGGGGAGCTGTTTTTT. The rearranged segments are TRBV4-3 and TRBJ2-2, with TRBD1 perhaps the D gene, on 6 matching bases. V drops 1 base and J drops 3 bases, leaving 9 bases in between. The CDR3 goes from the cysteine to the phenylalanine over 15 residues. Of the read, only the CDR3 DNA is kept; its 45 bases are in frame from base 1. From the germline V gene, CDR1 is LGHNA and CDR2 is YSLEER.